Described below is a single T cell receptor beta chain sequence and its context. The data are from a study of T cell changes during pregnancy in multiple sclerosis. The protocol was immunoSEQ multiplex PCR, while the TCRdb copy is restricted to in-frame clones and leaves out a portion. The sample yields over 30,000 clones, 92% seen once. Trimming took 3 bases from V and 4 from J; bases not matched to a gene: 7. The CDR3 covers 15 residues. Germline lookup yields CDR1 SGHNT and CDR2 YYREEE (reference sequence). This TCR was sampled from a female donor with multiple sclerosis, enrolled in a pregnancy study. Specimen: CD4+ T cells from peripheral blood mononuclear cells, collected in the third trimester of pregnancy. The rearrangement links TRBV5-4 to TRBJ2-7; 10 nucleotides align to TRBD2. In nucleotides, the CDR3 is TGTGCCAGCAGCTCTAAGCGGGAGGGTATATACGAGCAGTACTTC. Its translation: CASSSKREGIYEQYF.